These T cell receptor beta chains were read from a single sample in a study of blood T cell repertoires in COVID-19. Libraries were prepared by immunoSEQ multiplex PCR; TCRdb keeps only in-frame clonotypes and omits some of them. Here the sample spans roughly 250,000 clones, roughly 84% being singletons. Sequences were obtained from peripheral blood. All receptors come from a woman aged 35 to 49 with active or convalescent COVID-19. CDR3s include the opening cysteine and the closing phenylalanine or tryptophan. A D gene is named only where the DNA matches it firmly.

j_call d_call v_call cdr3_aa cdr3_nt
TRBJ2-2 TRBD1 TRBV6-5 CASRLGQGGTGELFF TGTGCCAGCAGACTTGGACAGGGAGGCACCGGGGAGCTGTTTTTT
TRBJ2-3 TRBD2 TRBV10-2 CASSEVWGGTDTQYF TGCGCCAGCAGTGAGGTCTGGGGAGGGACAGATACGCAGTATTTT
TRBJ1-2 NA TRBV7-3 CASSLTGGGYGYTF TGTGCCAGCAGCTTAACAGGGGGAGGGTATGGCTACACCTTC
TRBJ2-2 NA TRBV3-1/TRBV3-2 CASSQFQGVDTGELFF TGTGCCAGCAGCCAATTCCAGGGCGTGGACACCGGGGAGCTGTTTTTT
TRBJ2-3 NA TRBV6-1 CASSEMRSTDTQYF TGTGCCAGCAGTGAAATGCGGAGCACAGATACGCAGTATTTT
TRBJ2-3 NA TRBV12-3/TRBV12-4 CATLQAGPGTQYF TGTGCCACCCTCCAAGCGGGCCCTGGAACGCAGTATTTT
TRBJ2-1 TRBD1 TRBV14 CASSLGTERPNEQFF TGTGCCAGCTCCTTAGGGACAGAAAGACCCAATGAGCAGTTCTTC
TRBJ2-3 TRBD1 TRBV25-1 CASRDDRGVDTQYF TGTGCCAGCCGTGACGACAGGGGCGTAGATACGCAGTATTTT
TRBJ1-2 NA TRBV19 CASSWGVQGNYGYTF TGTGCCAGTAGTTGGGGAGTTCAGGGGAACTATGGCTACACCTTC
TRBJ1-2 TRBD1 TRBV6-1 CASSESTRGFGYTF TGTGCCAGCAGTGAATCGACCAGGGGGTTTGGCTACACCTTC
TRBJ1-2 NA TRBV6-2/TRBV6-3 CASSSPQGTNYGYTF TGTGCCAGCAGTTCCCCCCAGGGGACTAACTATGGCTACACCTTC
TRBJ1-1 NA TRBV12-3/TRBV12-4 CASSLVANTEAFF TGTGCCAGCAGTTTAGTGGCGAACACTGAAGCTTTCTTT
TRBJ2-2 NA TRBV4-2 CASSQVTNANTGELFF TGTGCCAGCAGCCAAGTGACTAATGCGAACACCGGGGAGCTGTTTTTT
TRBJ1-2 NA TRBV6-5 CASSYSGGIYGYTF TGTGCCAGCAGTTACTCGGGGGGTATCTATGGCTACACCTTC
TRBJ1-5 NA TRBV19 CASSLFGGGNQPQHF TGTGCCAGTAGTTTGTTCGGGGGGGGCAATCAGCCCCAGCATTTT
TRBJ1-5 NA TRBV15 CATSRDPQGNQPQHF TGTGCCACCAGCAGAGATCCCCAGGGAAATCAGCCCCAGCATTTT
TRBJ2-2 TRBD1 TRBV30 CAWSGRGFGELFF TGTGCCTGGAGCGGCAGGGGGTTCGGGGAGCTGTTTTTT
TRBJ2-3 TRBD2 TRBV5-4 CASSLRGVDTQYF TGTGCCAGCAGCCTCCGGGGGGTGGATACGCAGTATTTT